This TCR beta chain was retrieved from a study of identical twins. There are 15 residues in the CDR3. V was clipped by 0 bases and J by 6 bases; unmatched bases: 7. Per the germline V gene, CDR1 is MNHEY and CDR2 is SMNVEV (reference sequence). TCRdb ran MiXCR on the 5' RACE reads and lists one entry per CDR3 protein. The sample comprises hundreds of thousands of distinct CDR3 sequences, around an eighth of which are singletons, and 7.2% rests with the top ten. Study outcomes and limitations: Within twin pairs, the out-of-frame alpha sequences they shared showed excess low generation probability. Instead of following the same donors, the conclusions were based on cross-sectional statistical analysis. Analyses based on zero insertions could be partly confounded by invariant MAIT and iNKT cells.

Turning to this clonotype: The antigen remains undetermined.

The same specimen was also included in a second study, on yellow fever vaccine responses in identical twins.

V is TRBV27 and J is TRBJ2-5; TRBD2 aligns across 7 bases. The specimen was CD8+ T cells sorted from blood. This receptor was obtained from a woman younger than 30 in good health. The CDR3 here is CASSLSGGSYKTQYF. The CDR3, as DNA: TGTGCCAGCAGTTTATCGGGCGGGAGTTACAAGACCCAGTACTTC.